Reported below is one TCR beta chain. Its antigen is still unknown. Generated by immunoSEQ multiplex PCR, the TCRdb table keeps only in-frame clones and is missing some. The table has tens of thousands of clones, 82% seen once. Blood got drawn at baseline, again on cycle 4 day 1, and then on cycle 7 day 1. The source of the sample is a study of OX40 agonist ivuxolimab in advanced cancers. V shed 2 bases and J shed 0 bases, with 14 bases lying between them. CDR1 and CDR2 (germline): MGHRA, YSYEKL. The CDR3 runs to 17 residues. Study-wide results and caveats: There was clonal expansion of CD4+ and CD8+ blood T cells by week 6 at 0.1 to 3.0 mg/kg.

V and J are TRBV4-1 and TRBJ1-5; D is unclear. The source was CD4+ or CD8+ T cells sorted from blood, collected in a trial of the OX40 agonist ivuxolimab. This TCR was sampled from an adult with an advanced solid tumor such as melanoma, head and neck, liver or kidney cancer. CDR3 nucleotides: TGCGCCAGCAGCCAATCTTTCTCTGGGTATAGCAATCAGCCCCAGCATTTT. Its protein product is CASSQSFSGYSNQPQHF.